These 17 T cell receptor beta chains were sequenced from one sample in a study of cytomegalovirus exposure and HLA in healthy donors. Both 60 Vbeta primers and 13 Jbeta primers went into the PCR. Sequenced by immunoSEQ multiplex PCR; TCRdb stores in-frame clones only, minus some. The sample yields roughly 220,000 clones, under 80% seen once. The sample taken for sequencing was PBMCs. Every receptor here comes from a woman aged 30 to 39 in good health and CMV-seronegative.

This CDR3 is CATLGGSEQYF. The CDR3 DNA reads as TGTGCCACCTTGGGGGGGAGCGAGCAGTACTTC. The chain links TRBV6-5 to TRBJ2-7, with 7 nucleotides matching TRBD2. Germline V gene lookup returns CDR1 MNHEY and CDR2 SVGAGI. This CDR3 contains 11 residues. Unmatched junction bases numbered 6, after V lost 10 bases and J lost 6 bases.

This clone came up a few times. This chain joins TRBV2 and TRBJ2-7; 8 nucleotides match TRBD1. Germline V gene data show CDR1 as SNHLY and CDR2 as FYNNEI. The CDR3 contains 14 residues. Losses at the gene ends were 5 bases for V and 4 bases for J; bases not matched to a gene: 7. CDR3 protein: CASSRGQAVYEQYF. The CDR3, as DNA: TGTGCCAGCAGTCGGGGACAGGCCGTATACGAGCAGTACTTC.

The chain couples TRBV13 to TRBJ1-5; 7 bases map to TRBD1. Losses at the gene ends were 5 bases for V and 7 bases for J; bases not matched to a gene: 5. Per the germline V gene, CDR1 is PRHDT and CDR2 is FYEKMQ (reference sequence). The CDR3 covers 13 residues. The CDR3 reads CASSIDRAQPQHF. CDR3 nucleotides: TGTGCCAGCAGCATAGACAGGGCACAGCCCCAGCATTTT.

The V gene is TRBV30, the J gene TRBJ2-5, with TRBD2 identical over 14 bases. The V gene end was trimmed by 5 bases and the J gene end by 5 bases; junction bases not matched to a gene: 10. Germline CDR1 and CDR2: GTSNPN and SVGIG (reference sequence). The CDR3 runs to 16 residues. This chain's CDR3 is CAWGGGRLAGGETQYF. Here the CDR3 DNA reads TGTGCCTGGGGGGGTGGGCGACTAGCGGGAGGGGAGACCCAGTACTTC. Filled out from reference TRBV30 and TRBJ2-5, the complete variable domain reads SQTIHQWPATLVQPVGSPLSLECTVEGTSNPNLYWYRQAAGRGLQLLFYSVGIGQISSEVPQNLSASRPQDRQFILSSKKLLLSDSGFYLCAWGGGRLAGGETQYFGPGTRLLVL.

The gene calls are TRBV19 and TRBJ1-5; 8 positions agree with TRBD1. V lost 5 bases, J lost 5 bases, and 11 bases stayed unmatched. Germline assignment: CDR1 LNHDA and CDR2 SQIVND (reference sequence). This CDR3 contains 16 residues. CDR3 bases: TGTGCCAGTAGTTTCCTCGGACAGGGCATACATCAGCCCCAGCATTTT. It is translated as CASSFLGQGIHQPQHF.

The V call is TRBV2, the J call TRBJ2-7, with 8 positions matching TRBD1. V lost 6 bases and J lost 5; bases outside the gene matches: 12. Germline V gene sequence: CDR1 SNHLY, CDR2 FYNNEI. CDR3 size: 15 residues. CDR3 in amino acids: CASRAALQGEDEQYF. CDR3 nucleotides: TGTGCCAGCAGGGCTGCCCTACAGGGGGAGGACGAGCAGTACTTC.

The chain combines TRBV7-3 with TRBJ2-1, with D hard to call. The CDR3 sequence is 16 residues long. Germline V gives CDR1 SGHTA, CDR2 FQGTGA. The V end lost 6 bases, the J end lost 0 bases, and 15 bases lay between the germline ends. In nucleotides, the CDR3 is TGTGCCAGCAGTCGCGGCGGCGGTGGCTCCTACAATGAGCAGTTCTTC. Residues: CASSRGGGGSYNEQFF.

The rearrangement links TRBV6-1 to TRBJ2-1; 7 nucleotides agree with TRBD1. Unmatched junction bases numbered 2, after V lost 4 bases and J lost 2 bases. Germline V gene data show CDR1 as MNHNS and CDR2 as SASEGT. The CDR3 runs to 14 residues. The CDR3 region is CASSVQGAYNEQFF. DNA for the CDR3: TGTGCCAGCAGTGTTCAGGGGGCCTACAATGAGCAGTTCTTC.

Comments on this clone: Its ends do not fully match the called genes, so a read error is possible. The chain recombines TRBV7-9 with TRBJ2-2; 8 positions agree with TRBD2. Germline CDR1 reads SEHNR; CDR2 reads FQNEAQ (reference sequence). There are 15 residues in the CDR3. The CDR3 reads CSSSLGTRGTGELFF. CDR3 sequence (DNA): TGTTCCAGCAGCTTAGGGACTAGAGGCACCGGGGAGCTGTTTTTT.

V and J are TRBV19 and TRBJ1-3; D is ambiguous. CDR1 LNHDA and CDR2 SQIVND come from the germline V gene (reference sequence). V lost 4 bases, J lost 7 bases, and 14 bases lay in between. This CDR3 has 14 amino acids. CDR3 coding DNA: TGTGCCAGTAGTACCCCCGGTATTGGTAACACCATATATTTT. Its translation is CASSTPGIGNTIYF.

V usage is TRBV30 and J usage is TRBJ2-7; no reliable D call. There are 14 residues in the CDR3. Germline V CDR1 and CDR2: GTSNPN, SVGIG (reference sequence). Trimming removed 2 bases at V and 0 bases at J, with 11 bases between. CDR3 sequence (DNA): TGTGCCTGGAGTCGGCGGCCAAGCTCCTACGAGCAGTACTTC. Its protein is CAWSRRPSSYEQYF.

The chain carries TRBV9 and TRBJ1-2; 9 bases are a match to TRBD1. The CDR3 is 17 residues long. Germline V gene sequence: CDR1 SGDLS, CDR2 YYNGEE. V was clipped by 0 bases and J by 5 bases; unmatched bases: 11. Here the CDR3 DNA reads TGTGCCAGCAGCGTAGGGAGGGGGGACAGGGATGATTATGGCTACACCTTC. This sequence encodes CASSVGRGDRDDYGYTF.

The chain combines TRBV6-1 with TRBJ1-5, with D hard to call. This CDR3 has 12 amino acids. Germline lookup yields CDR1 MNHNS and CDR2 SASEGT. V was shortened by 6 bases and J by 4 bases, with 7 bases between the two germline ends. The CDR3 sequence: CASRSGNQPQHF. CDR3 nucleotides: TGTGCCAGCAGGAGCGGTAATCAGCCCCAGCATTTT.

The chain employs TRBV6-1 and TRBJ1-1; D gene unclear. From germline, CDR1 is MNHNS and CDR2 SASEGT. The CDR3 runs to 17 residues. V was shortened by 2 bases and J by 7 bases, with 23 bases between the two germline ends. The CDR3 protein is CASSEFLAVGGMDEAFF. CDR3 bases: TGTGCCAGCAGTGAATTCTTGGCAGTCGGCGGGATGGATGAAGCTTTCTTT.

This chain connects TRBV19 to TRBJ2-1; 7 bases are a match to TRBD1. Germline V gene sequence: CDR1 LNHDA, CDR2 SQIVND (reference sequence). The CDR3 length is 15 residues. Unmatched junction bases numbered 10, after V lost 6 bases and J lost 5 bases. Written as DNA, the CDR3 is TGTGCCAGTAGCCACATAGGGGGCGCTGACAATGAGCAGTTCTTC. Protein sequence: CASSHIGGADNEQFF. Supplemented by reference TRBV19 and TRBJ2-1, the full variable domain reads DGGITQSPKYLFRKEGQNVTLSCEQNLNHDAMYWYRQDPGQGLRLIYYSQIVNDFQKGDIAEGYSVSREKKESFPLTVTSAQKNPTAFYLCASSHIGGADNEQFFGPGTRLTVL.

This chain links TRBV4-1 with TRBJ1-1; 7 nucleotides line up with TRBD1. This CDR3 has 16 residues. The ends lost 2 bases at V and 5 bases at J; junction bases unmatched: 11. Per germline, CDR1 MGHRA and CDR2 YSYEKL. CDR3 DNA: TGCGCCAGCAGCCAATATGGATTGACAGGGAGGACTGAAGCTTTCTTT. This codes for CASSQYGLTGRTEAFF.

CDR3 DNA sequence: TGTGCCAGCAGTTATTCTGGTAGCACCATATATTTT. It translates to CASSYSGSTIYF. The V call is TRBV6-6, the J call TRBJ1-3; D not certain. CDR1 is MNHNY, CDR2 SVGAGI, per germline (reference sequence). The CDR3 totals 12 residues. Trimming shortened V by 3 bases and J by 9 bases, and 9 bases separated the two germline ends.